These 18 T cell receptor beta chains came from one sample sequenced in a study of blood T cell repertoires in COVID-19. Assay used: immunoSEQ multiplex PCR; TCRdb lists only in-frame clones, some missing. The repertoire holds 150,000 to 200,000 clones, with around nine tenths as singletons. Sequencing was carried out using peripheral blood. The receptor set was obtained from a man in his sixties with active or convalescent COVID-19.

The chain employs TRBV6-5 and TRBJ1-4; D remains unclear. Looked up from germline, CDR1 is MNHEY and CDR2 is SVGAGI. The CDR3 is 13 residues long. The germline V and J ends were trimmed by 2 bases and 4 bases, with 5 bases remaining between them. The CDR3 sequence is CASSYRVNEKLFF. In DNA form, the CDR3 reads TGTGCCAGCAGTTACAGAGTTAATGAAAAACTGTTTTTT.

The chain joins TRBV7-2 to TRBJ2-7; a possible D gene is TRBD2 (6 bases). With 5 bases removed from V and 2 bases from J, the gap between germline ends came to 19 bases. Germline-derived CDR1 and CDR2 are SGHTA and FQGNSA. The CDR3 consists of 16 residues. The CDR3: CASSPYAGTGAYEQYF. The CDR3 nucleotides read TGTGCCAGCAGCCCTTATGCCGGGACGGGAGCCTACGAGCAGTACTTC. The full variable domain, in which reference TRBV7-2 and TRBJ2-7 provide the parts outside the CDR3, is GAGVSQSPSNKVTEKGKDVELRCDPISGHTALYWYRQSLGQGLEFLIYFQGNSAPDKSGLPSDRFSAERTGGSVSTLTIQRTQQEDSAVYLCASSPYAGTGAYEQYFGPGTRLTVT.

V usage is TRBV7-9 and J usage is TRBJ1-1; D call uncertain. The germline V and J ends were trimmed by 5 bases and 3 bases, with 10 bases remaining between them. CDR1 SEHNR and CDR2 FQNEAQ come from the germline V gene (reference sequence). This CDR3 is 13 amino acids long. The CDR3 spells CASSLGGHTEAFF. The CDR3 region has the DNA TGTGCCAGCAGCCTAGGCGGTCACACTGAAGCTTTCTTT.

V gene TRBV27 combines with J gene TRBJ1-6; 7 nucleotides align to TRBD1. The CDR3 has 16 amino acids. V was clipped by 4 bases and J by 10 bases; unmatched bases: 13. Looked up from germline, CDR1 is MNHEY and CDR2 is SMNVEV (reference sequence). DNA of the CDR3: TGTGCCAGCAGTTGGATGACAGGGCGTACAGGATCACCCCTCCACTTT. Protein sequence: CASSWMTGRTGSPLHF.

This clone is a singleton in its sample. V and J are TRBV29-1 and TRBJ2-3; the D gene is possibly TRBD2 (5 bases). The CDR3 has 16 residues. CDR1 and CDR2 from the germline V gene are SQVTM and ANQGSEA. V was cut by 5 bases and J by 4 bases, with 22 bases left in between. The CDR3 protein is CSVRGLSYYRADTQYF. The CDR3 DNA sequence: TGCAGCGTTCGGGGTCTATCCTATTACCGCGCAGATACGCAGTATTTT.

This chain connects TRBV5-7 to TRBJ1-2; 7 bases are a match to TRBD1. TRBV5-7 belongs to the ORF category, with a function that is uncertain. There are 14 residues in the CDR3. V shed 4 bases, J shed 4 bases, and the junction held 7 bases outside the gene matches. The CDR3 DNA sequence: TGTGCCAGCAGCATCAACAGGGGACGCTATGGCTACACCTTC. The encoded protein is CASSINRGRYGYTF.

V gene TRBV18 combines with J gene TRBJ1-1; D unresolved. This CDR3 has 14 residues. Trimming shortened V by 3 bases and J by 0 bases, and 8 bases separated the two germline ends. CDR1 and CDR2 from the germline V gene are KGHSH and LQKENI. This chain's CDR3 is CASSPAEMNTEAFF. The CDR3 nucleotides are TGTGCCAGCTCACCGGCGGAGATGAACACTGAAGCTTTCTTT.

The CDR3 coding sequence is TGTGCCAGCAGCCAGGGACTAGCGGGCTACGAGCAGTACTTC. Protein: CASSQGLAGYEQYF. The rearrangement links TRBV5-4 to TRBJ2-7, with 12 positions matching TRBD2. V lost 4 bases to trimming and J lost 3 bases; unmatched junction nucleotides: 2. CDR1 is SGHNT, CDR2 YYREEE, per germline (reference sequence). This CDR3 has 14 amino acids.

V gene TRBV6-6 combines with J gene TRBJ1-3; weak D call: TRBD1 (6 bases). The V gene's germline CDR1 is MNHNY and CDR2 SVGAGI (reference sequence). V was shortened by 6 bases and J by 1 base, with 10 bases between the two germline ends. The CDR3 is made up of 14 amino acids. The CDR3 sequence: CASSTGISGNTIYF. The CDR3 nucleotides are TGTGCCAGCAGCACAGGGATATCTGGAAACACCATATATTTT.

The chain uses TRBV5-4 and TRBJ2-4; TRBD1 agrees at 8 bases. Germline V gene sequence: CDR1 SGHNT, CDR2 YYREEE (reference sequence). The CDR3 extends over 13 amino acids. Trimming removed 2 bases from V and 8 bases from J; junction bases left unmatched: 3. CDR3 coding DNA: TGTGCCAGCAGCTTTACAGGGGGGTACATTCAGTACTTC. It translates to CASSFTGGYIQYF.

The chain carries TRBV10-3 and TRBJ1-5; D unresolved. The V gene's germline CDR1 is ENHRY and CDR2 SYGVKD. The CDR3 consists of 14 residues. Trimming pared 8 bases from V and 0 bases from J, leaving 11 bases between. This CDR3 reads CAISSGDSNQPQHF. The CDR3 coding sequence is TGTGCCATCTCATCCGGGGATAGCAATCAGCCCCAGCATTTT.

This chain links TRBV20-1 with TRBJ1-5, with D unclear. The germline CDR1 and CDR2 sequences are DFQATT and SNEGSKA (reference sequence). CDR3 length: 15 residues. V lost 3 bases to trimming and J lost 4 bases, with 16 bases between them. CDR3: CSASMRVVGNQPQHF. CDR3 DNA: TGCAGTGCTAGTATGAGGGTAGTTGGGAATCAGCCCCAGCATTTT.

This clone was observed a single time. The chain links TRBV7-9 to TRBJ1-1, with D tentatively TRBD1 (6 bases). The V end lost 10 bases, the J end lost 0 bases, and 12 bases lay between the germline ends. The CDR3 consists of 13 residues. Germline CDR1 is SEHNR and CDR2 is FQNEAQ (reference sequence). The DNA of the CDR3 is TGTGCCACTGGACAGATCATGAACACTGAAGCTTTCTTT. This gives the protein CATGQIMNTEAFF.

V usage is TRBV24-1 and J usage is TRBJ2-5, with D possibly TRBD1 on 5 matching bases. V was shortened by 4 bases and J by 2 bases, with 13 bases between the two germline ends. From germline, CDR1 is KGHDR and CDR2 SFDVKD. The CDR3 totals 15 residues. CDR3 protein: CATSDATVPQETQYF. For the CDR3, the DNA is TGTGCCACCAGTGACGCGACAGTTCCTCAAGAGACCCAGTACTTC.

CDR3 nucleotide sequence: TGCGCCAGCAGCTTGAAGGGGTCGGAGGGCTACACCTTC. Amino acids: CASSLKGSEGYTF. The chain is built from TRBV5-1 and TRBJ1-2; tentative D call: TRBD1 (5 bases). The V and J ends lost 1 base and 8 bases respectively, with 12 bases between them. The CDR3 extends over 13 amino acids. Germline V gene data show CDR1 as SGHRS and CDR2 as YFSETQ. Variable domain in full (rest from reference TRBV5-1 and TRBJ1-2): KAGVTQTPRYLIKTRGQQVTLSCSPISGHRSVSWYQQTPGQGLQFLFEYFSETQRNKGNFPGRFSGRQFSNSRSEMNVSTLELGDSALYLCASSLKGSEGYTFGSGTRLTVV.

The chain carries TRBV6-5 and TRBJ1-1, with 7 bases matching TRBD1. Germline CDR1 is MNHEY and CDR2 is SVGAGI. V dropped 4 bases and J dropped 4; count of bases not matched to a gene: 9. The CDR3 extends over 15 amino acids. CDR3 DNA sequence: TGTGCCAGCAGTTTCCTATTACAGGGGCGCACTGAAGCTTTCTTT. Encoded protein: CASSFLLQGRTEAFF.

V and J are TRBV7-9 and TRBJ2-1; 11 bases line up with TRBD2. CDR1 SEHNR and CDR2 FQNEAQ come from the germline V gene (reference sequence). This CDR3 spans 15 amino acids. The V and J ends lost 9 bases and 5 bases, in that order; junction bases with no gene match: 9. The CDR3 sequence is CARELSSGGNNEQFF. CDR3 DNA sequence: TGTGCCAGGGAGCTTTCTAGCGGGGGGAACAATGAGCAGTTCTTC. Together with reference TRBV7-9 and TRBJ2-1, the CDR3 gives the full variable domain: DTGVSQNPRHKITKRGQNVTFRCDPISEHNRLYWYRQTLGQGPEFLTYFQNEAQLEKSRLLSDRFSAERPKGSFSTLEIQRTEQGDSAMYLCARELSSGGNNEQFFGPGTRLTVL.

J is TRBJ1-1 and V is TRBV6-1, with unresolved D. The CDR3 is made up of 14 amino acids. Trimming took off 2 bases at V and 3 bases at J, with 10 bases between the two ends. Germline V gene lookup returns CDR1 MNHNS and CDR2 SASEGT. The CDR3 bases are TGTGCCAGCAGTGAATACGGGCGGGACACTGAAGCTTTCTTT. Translated, it gives CASSEYGRDTEAFF.